This T cell receptor (beta chain) comes out of a study of Ad26.COV2.S vaccination and SARS-CoV-2 variants. Using immunoSEQ multiplex PCR, the repertoire was profiled, and TCRdb retains in-frame clones only, with some absent. Of some 480,000 clones listed, roughly 85% are singletons. This CDR3 spans 14 amino acids. Germline CDR1 reads MNHEY; CDR2 reads SVGAGI. The V gene end was trimmed by 6 bases and the J gene end by 2 bases; junction bases not matched to a gene: 3. Specified treatment: roughly 18 received Ad26.COV2.S at low or high dose, single or two shots; several received placebo; per-sample allocation not given. Specimens were obtained on day 63 following the first vaccine or placebo injection.

The sequence derives from a person between 18 and 65 years old who received the Ad26.COV2.S COVID-19 vaccine or a placebo. Material: peripheral blood, obtained in a trial of Ad26.COV2.S vaccine versus placebo. The gene calls are TRBV6-5 and TRBJ1-3; 8 nucleotides match TRBD1. CDR3 sequence reads: CASSPQGAGNTIYF. As DNA, the CDR3 is TGTGCCAGCAGCCCACAGGGGGCTGGAAACACCATATATTTT.